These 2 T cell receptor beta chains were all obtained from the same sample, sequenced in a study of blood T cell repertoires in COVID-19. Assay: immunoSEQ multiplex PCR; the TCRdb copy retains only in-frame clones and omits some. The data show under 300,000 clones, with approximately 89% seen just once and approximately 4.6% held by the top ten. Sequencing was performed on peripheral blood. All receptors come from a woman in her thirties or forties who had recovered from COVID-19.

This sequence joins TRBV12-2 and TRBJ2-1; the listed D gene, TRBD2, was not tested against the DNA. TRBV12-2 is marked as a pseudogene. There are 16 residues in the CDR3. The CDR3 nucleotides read TGTGCAAGTCGCTTAATCGTGCCCCGGAGGTGTGGTGAGCAGTTCTTC. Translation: CASRLIVPRRCGEQFF.

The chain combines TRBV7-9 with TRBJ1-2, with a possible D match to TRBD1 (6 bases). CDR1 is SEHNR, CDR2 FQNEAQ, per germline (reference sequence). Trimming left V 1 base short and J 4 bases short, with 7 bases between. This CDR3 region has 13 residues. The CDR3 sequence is CASSLGGLYGYTF. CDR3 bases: TGTGCCAGCAGCTTAGGGGGGCTCTATGGCTACACCTTC. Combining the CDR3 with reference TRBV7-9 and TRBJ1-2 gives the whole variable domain DTGVSQNPRHKITKRGQNVTFRCDPISEHNRLYWYRQTLGQGPEFLTYFQNEAQLEKSRLLSDRFSAERPKGSFSTLEIQRTEQGDSAMYLCASSLGGLYGYTFGSGTRLTVV.